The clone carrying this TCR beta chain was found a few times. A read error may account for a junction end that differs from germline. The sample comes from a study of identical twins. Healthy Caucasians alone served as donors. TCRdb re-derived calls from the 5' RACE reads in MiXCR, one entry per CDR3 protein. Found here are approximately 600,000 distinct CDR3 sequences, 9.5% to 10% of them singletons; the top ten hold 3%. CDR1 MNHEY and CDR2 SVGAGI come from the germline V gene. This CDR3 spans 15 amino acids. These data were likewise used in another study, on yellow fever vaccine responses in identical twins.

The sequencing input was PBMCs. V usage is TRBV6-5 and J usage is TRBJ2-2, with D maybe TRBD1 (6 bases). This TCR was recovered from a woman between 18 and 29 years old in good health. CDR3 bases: TGTGCCAGCACTTACAGGGTCGCGAACACCGGGGAGCTGTTTTTT. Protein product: CASTYRVANTGELFF.